The entry that follows covers one T cell receptor beta chain sequence. Its antigen is unknown. No per-base quality is available; no much larger clone lies one base away. This entry is derived from a study of beta chain features in type 1 diabetes (dated by TCRdb to 2016 to 2019). In the study overall: Patients and healthy donors did not differ in mean age, gender distribution, total cell number or subset yield. A total of 85 million to 140 million sorted cells were examined across all samples, and a strong correlation was observed between cell number per subset and RNA yield. In the study, TCRB repertoires of sorted circulating CD4+ T cell subsets from recently diagnosed type 1 diabetes patients were compared with those of matched healthy donors. Whereas all 28 donors provided naive and central memory subsets, regulatory and stem cell-like memory subsets were isolated from just 8 patients and about 8 healthy donors. Study-level results and caveats: HLA sub-analyses involved small numbers of individuals, so any influence of HLA type on TCRB rearrangement remained unresolved. Naive, central memory and regulatory TCRB repertoires appeared more similar among patients than among healthy donors. At VDJ recombination sites, type 1 diabetes patients had fewer insertions and more deleted nucleotides, which implies abnormalities in thymic rearrangement. Because cDNA was sequenced instead of genomic DNA, activated cells with high expression could be over-represented, although the groups did not differ in activation or CD3 levels. A moderate but significant shortening of TCRB CDR3 length was observed in type 1 diabetes patients in all four CD4+ subsets. PCR may preferentially amplify shorter templates, but because patient and control samples were amplified and corrected together, any resulting skew would affect both groups equally.

The CDR3 holds 13 amino acids from the cysteine to the phenylalanine. The sequence is cut down to CDR3 DNA, 39 bases in frame from base 1. CDR1 and CDR2 were assigned from the germline V gene (reference sequence) as SGHNT and YYREEE. V has 4 bases trimmed and J has 6 bases trimmed; junction bases matching no gene number 4. Each donor gave one peripheral blood draw, around 100 mL on average, collected into heparinised tubes. A BD FACSAria II and a panel including CD45RO, CCR7, CD25, CD127, CD95 and CD27 were used to sort naive, central memory, regulatory and stem cell-like memory CD4+ T cells. Purity was above 95% for every sorted population. PBMCs were separated immediately by Lymphoprep density gradient centrifugation and were stained directly, without being cultured. To minimize batch effects, samples were stained and sorted in pairs, one healthy donor with one patient per experiment. The High Capacity cDNA Reverse Transcription Kit was used to reverse transcribe all of the isolated RNA, meaning that expressed TCRB transcripts were what got sequenced. Deep immunoSEQ sequencing was applied to naive, central memory and regulatory T cell samples, giving an average of roughly 3.6 million total reads per sample. Sorted cells were lysed in RLT buffer, and RNA was extracted using DNase-treated RNeasy Micro or Mini kits according to cell number. To prevent cross-contamination, each cell subset was processed individually, whereas patient and healthy donor samples were processed jointly. Using the immunoSEQ multiplex PCR, TCRB sequences were amplified from cDNA into 87-bp fragments spanning the CDR3 region. Sequencing of the amplicons was done on the Illumina HiSeq platform. As for the authors' bioinformatics: PCR bias was corrected computationally using synthetic template baselines, and reads within Hamming distance 2 were collapsed, with unmergeable singletons discarded. Reads were aligned to IMGT to assign V, D and J genes, CDR3 length, and insertions or deletions at six rearrangement sites. Within each subset, clonotype counts were normalized to the number of sorted cells before true diversity and Gini coefficients were calculated with the tcR R package. The overlap coefficient, calculated on TCRB nucleotide sequences, was used to measure repertoire sharing. TCRdb obtained this table from immuneACCESS and retained in-frame rearrangements with V and J assigned. These tables miss some clones; where compared with another copy, unresolved V genes account for less than half of the shortfall, and the remainder is unexplained. V and J calls and clone size are given by that table; D and trimming were obtained from the DNA. Here the sample has about 140,000 clones; 9% to 10% occur a single time. The leading ten clones occupy about 0.6% of the sample.

The receptor was isolated from a woman between 40 and 50 years old in good health. The rearranged segments are TRBV5-4 and TRBJ2-4; 7 nucleotides in the junction match TRBD1. The sequenced sample was central memory CD4+ T cells from blood. The CDR3 corresponds to CASSPRDRNIQYF. The nucleotide sequence is TGTGCCAGCAGCCCGAGGGACAGAAACATTCAGTACTTC.